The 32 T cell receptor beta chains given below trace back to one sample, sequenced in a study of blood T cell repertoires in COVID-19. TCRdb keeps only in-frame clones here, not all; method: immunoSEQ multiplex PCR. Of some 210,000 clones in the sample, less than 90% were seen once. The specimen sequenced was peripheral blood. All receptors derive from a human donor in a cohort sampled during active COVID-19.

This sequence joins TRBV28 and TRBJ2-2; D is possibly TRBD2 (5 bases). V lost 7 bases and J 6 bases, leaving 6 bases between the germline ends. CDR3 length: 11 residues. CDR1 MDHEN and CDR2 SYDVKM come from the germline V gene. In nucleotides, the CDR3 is TGTGCCAGCAAGGGAGCCGGGGAGCTGTTTTTT. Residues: CASKGAGELFF. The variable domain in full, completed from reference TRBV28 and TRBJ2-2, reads DVKVTQSSRYLVKRTGEKVFLECVQDMDHENMFWYRQDPGLGLRLIYFSYDVKMKEKGDIPEGYSVSREKKERFSLILESASTNQTSMYLCASKGAGELFFGEGSRLTVL.

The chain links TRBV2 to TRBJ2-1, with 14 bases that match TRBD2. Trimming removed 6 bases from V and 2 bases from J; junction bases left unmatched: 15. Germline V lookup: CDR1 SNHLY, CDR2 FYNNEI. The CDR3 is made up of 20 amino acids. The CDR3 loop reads CASSVGRLAGGPQAYNEQFF. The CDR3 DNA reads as TGTGCCAGCAGCGTAGGGAGACTAGCGGGAGGGCCCCAAGCCTACAATGAGCAGTTCTTC. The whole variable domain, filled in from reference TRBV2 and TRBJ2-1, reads EPEVTQTPSHQVTQMGQEVILRCVPISNHLYFYWYRQILGQKVEFLVSFYNNEISEKSEIFDDQFSVERPDGSNFTLKIRSTKLEDSAMYFCASSVGRLAGGPQAYNEQFFGPGTRLTVL.

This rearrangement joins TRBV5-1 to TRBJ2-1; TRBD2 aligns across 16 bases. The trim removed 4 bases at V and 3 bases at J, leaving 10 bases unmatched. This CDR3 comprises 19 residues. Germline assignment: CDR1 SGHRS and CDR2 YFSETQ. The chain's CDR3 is CASSLQGLAGGHVYNEQFF. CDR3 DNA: TGCGCCAGCAGCCTACAGGGACTAGCGGGGGGGCATGTCTACAATGAGCAGTTCTTC.

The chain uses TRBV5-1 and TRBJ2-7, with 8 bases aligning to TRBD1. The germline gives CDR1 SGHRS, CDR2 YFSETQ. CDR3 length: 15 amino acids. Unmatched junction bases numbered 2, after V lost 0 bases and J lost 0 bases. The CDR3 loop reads CASSLAGQVSYEQYF. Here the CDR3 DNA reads TGCGCCAGCAGCTTGGCGGGACAGGTCTCCTACGAGCAGTACTTC.

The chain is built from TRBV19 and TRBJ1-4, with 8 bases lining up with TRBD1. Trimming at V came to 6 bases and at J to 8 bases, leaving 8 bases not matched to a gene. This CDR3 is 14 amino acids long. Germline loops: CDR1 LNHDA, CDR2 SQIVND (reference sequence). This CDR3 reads CASRHQGAGEKLFF. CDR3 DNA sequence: TGTGCCAGTAGACATCAGGGGGCCGGAGAAAAACTGTTTTTT.

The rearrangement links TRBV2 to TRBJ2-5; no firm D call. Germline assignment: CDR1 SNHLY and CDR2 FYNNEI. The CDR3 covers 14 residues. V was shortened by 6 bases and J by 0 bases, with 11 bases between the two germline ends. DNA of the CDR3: TGTGCCAGCAGCGCGATTACCTACCAAGAGACCCAGTACTTC. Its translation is CASSAITYQETQYF.

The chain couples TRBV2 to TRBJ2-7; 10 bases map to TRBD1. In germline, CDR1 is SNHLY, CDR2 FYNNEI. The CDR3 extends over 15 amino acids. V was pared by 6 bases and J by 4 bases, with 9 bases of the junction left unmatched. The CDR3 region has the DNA TGTGCCAGCAGAGCGGGACAGGGGTTGGGTTACGAGCAGTACTTC. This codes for CASRAGQGLGYEQYF.

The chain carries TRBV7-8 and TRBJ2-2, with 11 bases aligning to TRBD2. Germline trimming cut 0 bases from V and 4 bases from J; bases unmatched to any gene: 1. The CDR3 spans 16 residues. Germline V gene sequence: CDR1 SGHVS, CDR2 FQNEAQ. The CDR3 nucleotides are TGTGCCAGCAGCTTAGCCGGGACTAGCGGCACCGGGGAGCTGTTTTTT. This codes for CASSLAGTSGTGELFF.

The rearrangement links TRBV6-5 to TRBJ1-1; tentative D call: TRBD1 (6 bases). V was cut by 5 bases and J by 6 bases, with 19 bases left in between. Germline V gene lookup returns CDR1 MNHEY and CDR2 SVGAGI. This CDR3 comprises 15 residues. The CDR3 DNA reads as TGTGCCAGCAGTCCATCGGGACACCCCGGCCCTGAAGCTTTCTTT. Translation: CASSPSGHPGPEAFF.

The CDR3 coding sequence is TGTGCCAGCAGGGGGACCCCCAGGGGGACAGAAGCTTTCTTT. Translation gives CASRGTPRGTEAFF. This sequence joins TRBV11-2 and TRBJ1-1, with 7 bases identical to TRBD1. Unmatched junction bases numbered 12, after V lost 6 bases and J lost 8 bases. The germline gives CDR1 SGHAT, CDR2 FQNNGV. The CDR3 contains 14 residues.

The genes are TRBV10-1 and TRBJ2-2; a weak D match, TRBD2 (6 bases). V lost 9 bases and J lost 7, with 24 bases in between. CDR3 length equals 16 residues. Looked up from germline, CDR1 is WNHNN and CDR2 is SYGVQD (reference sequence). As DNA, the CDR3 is TGCGCCAGTTCAGCCCCGGAGGGGAGAATTAACGGGGAGCTGTTTTTT. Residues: CASSAPEGRINGELFF.

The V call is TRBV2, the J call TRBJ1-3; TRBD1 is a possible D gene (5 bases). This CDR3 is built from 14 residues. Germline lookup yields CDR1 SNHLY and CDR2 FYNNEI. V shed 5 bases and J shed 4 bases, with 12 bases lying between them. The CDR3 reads CASSLRQGGNTIYF. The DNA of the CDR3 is TGTGCCAGCAGTCTTCGGCAGGGAGGAAACACCATATATTTT.

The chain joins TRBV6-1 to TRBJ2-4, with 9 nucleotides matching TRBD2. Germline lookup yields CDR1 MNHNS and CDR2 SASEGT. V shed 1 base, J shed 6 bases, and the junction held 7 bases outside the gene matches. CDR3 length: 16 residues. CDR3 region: CASSEDYSGRRNIQYF. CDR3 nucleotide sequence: TGTGCCAGCAGTGAAGATTACAGCGGGAGGAGAAACATTCAGTACTTC.

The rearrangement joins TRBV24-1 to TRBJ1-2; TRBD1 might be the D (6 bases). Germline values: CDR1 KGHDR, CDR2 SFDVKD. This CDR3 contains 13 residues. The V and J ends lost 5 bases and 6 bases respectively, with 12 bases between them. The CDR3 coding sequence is TGTGCCACCAGTGGTTCGGGACACGATGGCTACACCTTC. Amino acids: CATSGSGHDGYTF.

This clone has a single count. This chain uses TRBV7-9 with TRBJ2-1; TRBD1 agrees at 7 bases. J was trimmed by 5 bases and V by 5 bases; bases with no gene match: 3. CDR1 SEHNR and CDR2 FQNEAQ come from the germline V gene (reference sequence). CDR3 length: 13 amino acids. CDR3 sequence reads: CASSQGQNNEQFF. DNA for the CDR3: TGTGCCAGCAGCCAGGGACAGAACAATGAGCAGTTCTTC.

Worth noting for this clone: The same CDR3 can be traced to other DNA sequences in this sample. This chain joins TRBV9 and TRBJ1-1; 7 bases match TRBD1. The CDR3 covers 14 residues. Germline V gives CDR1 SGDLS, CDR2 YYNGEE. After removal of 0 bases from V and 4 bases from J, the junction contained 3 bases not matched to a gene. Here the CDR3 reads CASSVVSGGTEAFF. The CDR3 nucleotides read TGTGCCAGCAGCGTAGTATCAGGGGGCACTGAAGCTTTCTTT.

CDR3 bases: TGTGCCAGCACCACCTCCTACAGGGTAAGCAATCAGCCCCAGCATTTT. Translated, it gives CASTTSYRVSNQPQHF. The J gene is TRBJ1-5, the V gene TRBV28; D might be TRBD1 (6 bases). Germline CDR1 and CDR2: MDHEN and SYDVKM. CDR3 size: 16 residues. Deletions cut 7 bases from V and 1 base from J, with 17 bases between.

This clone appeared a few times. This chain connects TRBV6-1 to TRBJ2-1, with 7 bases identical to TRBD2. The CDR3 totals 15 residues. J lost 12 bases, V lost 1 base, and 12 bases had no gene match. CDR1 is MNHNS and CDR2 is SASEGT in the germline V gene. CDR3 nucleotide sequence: TGTGCCAGCAGTGAAGAATGGGGAGGGAACCTACGGCAGTTCTTC. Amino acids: CASSEEWGGNLRQFF.

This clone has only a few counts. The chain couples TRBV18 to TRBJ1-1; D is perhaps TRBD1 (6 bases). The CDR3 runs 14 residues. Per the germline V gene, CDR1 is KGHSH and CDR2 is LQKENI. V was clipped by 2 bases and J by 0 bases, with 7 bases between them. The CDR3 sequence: CASSPGQMNTEAFF. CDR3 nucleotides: TGTGCCAGCTCACCAGGACAGATGAACACTGAAGCTTTCTTT.

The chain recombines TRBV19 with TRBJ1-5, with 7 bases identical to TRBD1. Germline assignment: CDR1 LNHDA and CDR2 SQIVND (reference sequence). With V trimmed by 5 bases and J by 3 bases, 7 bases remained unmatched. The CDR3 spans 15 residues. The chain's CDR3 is CASSLTGTDNQPQHF. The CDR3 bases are TGTGCCAGTAGTTTGACCGGGACAGACAATCAGCCCCAGCATTTT.

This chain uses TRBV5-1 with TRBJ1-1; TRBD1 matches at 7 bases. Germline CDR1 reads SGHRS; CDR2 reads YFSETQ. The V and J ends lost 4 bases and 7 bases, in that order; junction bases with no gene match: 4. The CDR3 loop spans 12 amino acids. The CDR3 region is CASSPGGREAFF. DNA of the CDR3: TGCGCCAGCAGCCCAGGGGGTCGTGAAGCTTTCTTT.

CDR3 amino acids: CASSPPRASGGGMFSNQPQHF. The CDR3 DNA follows: TGTGCCAGCAGCCCGCCGCGAGCATCGGGGGGGGGTATGTTTAGCAATCAGCCCCAGCATTTT. This chain links TRBV6-6 with TRBJ1-5; D is perhaps TRBD1 (5 bases). Per the germline V gene, CDR1 is MNHNY and CDR2 is SVGAGI (reference sequence). CDR3 size: 21 residues. The V and J ends lost 6 bases and 0 bases respectively, with 30 bases between them.

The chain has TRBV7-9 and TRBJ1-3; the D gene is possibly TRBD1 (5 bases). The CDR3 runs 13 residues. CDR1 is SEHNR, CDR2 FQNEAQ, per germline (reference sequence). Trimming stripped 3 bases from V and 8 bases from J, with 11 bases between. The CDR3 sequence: CASSFRVVDTIYF. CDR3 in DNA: TGTGCCAGCAGCTTCAGGGTCGTAGACACCATATATTTT.

CDR3 sequence: CASSQSGPGLYGYTF. CDR3 DNA: TGCGCCAGCAGCCAAAGCGGGCCAGGGCTCTATGGCTACACCTTC. The rearrangement uses TRBV4-1 and TRBJ1-2, with TRBD1 as a possible D gene (5 bases). Looked up from germline, CDR1 is MGHRA and CDR2 is YSYEKL. This CDR3 region has 15 residues. V gave up 2 bases and J gave up 4 bases, with 14 bases separating them.

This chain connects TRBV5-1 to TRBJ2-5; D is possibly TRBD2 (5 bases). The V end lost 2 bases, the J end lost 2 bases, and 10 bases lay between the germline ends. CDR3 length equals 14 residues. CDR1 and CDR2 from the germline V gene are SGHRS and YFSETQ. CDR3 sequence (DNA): TGCGCCAGCAGCTTACTACTAGGTCAAGAGACCCAGTACTTC. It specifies CASSLLLGQETQYF.

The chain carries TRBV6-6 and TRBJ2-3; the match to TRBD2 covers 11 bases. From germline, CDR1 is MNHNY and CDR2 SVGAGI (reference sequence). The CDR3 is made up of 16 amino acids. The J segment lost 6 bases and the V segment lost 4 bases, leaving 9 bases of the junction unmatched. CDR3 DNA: TGTGCCAGCAGTTTCTTAGCGGGAGGGCCTGGTGATACGCAGTATTTT. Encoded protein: CASSFLAGGPGDTQYF.

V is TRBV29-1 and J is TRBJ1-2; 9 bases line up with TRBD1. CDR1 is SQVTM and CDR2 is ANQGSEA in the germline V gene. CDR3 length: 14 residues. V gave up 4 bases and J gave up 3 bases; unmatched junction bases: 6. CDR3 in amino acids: CSVARDRADYGYTF. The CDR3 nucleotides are TGCAGCGTTGCCCGGGACAGGGCGGACTATGGCTACACCTTC. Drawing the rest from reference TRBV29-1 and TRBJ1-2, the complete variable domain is SAVISQKPSRDICQRGTSLTIQCQVDSQVTMMFWYRQQPGQSLTLIATANQGSEATYESGFVIDKFPISRPNLTFSTLTVSNMSPEDSSIYLCSVARDRADYGYTFGSGTRLTVV.

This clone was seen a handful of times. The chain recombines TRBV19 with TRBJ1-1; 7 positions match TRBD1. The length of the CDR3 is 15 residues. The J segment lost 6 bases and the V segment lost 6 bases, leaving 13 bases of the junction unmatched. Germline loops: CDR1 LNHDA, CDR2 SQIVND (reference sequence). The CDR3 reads CASRSGQQKVAEAFF. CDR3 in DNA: TGTGCCAGTAGATCGGGACAGCAAAAGGTGGCTGAAGCTTTCTTT.

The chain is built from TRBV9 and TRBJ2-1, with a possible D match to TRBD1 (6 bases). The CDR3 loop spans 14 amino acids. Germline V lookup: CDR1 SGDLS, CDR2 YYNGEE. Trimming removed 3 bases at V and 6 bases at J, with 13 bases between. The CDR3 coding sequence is TGTGCCAGCAGCGGCGGATGGGGGCCCAATGAGCAGTTCTTC. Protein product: CASSGGWGPNEQFF.

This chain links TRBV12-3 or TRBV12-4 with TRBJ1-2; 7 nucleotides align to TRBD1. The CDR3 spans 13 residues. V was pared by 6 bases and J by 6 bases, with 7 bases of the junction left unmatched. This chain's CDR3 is CASSPTGYDGYTF. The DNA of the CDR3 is TGTGCCAGCAGCCCGACAGGGTACGATGGCTACACCTTC.

For the CDR3, the DNA is TGTGCCAGCGTCCAGAGCACAGATACGCAGTATTTT. Translating it yields CASVQSTDTQYF. This chain joins TRBV5-5 and TRBJ2-3, with D uncertain. Germline-derived CDR1 and CDR2 are SGHKS and YYEKEE (reference sequence). The CDR3 length is 12 residues. The V gene lost 7 bases and the J gene lost 0 bases, with 6 bases spanning the gap.

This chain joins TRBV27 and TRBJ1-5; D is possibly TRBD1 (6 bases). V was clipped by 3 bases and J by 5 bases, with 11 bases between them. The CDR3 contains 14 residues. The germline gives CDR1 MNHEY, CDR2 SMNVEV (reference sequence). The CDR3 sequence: CASSFGGPHQPQHF. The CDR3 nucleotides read TGTGCCAGCAGTTTTGGGGGCCCCCATCAGCCCCAGCATTTT.